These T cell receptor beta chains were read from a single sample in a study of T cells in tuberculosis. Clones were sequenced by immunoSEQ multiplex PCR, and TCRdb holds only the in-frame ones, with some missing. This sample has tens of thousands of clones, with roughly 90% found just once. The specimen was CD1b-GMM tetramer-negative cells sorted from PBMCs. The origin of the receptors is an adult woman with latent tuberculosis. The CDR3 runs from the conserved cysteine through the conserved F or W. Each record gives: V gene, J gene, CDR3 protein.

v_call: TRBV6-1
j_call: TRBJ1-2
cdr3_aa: CASSEALLWGQGIGYTF

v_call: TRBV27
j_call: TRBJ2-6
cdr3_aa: CASSLARNSGANVLTF

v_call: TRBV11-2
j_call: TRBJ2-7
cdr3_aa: CASSSSYEQYF

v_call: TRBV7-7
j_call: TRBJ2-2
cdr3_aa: CASSPGTGTTGELFF

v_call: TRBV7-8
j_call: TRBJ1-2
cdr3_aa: CASSFGVRDRGLRYGYTF

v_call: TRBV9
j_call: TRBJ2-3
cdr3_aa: CASSVGVFPPTDTQYF

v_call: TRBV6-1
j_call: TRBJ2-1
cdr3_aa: CASRASGGPVSEQFF

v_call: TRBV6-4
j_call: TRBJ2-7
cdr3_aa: CASSEEVSSYEQYF

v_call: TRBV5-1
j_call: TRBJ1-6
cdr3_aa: CASRREGGHSPLHF

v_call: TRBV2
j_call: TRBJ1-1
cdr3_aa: CASPTPRDMNTEAFF

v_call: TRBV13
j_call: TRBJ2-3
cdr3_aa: CASSPSGGSTDTQYF

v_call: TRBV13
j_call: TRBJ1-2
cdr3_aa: CASMGTGQGDAYGYTF

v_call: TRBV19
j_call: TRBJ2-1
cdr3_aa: CASQSGQGGGEQFF

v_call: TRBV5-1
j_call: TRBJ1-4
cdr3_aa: CASSLGGFPTNEKLFF

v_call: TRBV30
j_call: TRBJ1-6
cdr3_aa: CAWTSRLGSPLHF

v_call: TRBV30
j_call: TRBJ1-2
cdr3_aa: CAWSAGLTDYGYTF